This T cell receptor (beta chain) derives from a study of cytomegalovirus exposure and HLA in healthy donors. Notes on the study in general: Among the most significant clusters, several appeared linked to common viral pathogens in a later analysis. The authors judged a highly shared variant cluster likely a sequencing artifact. As a later analysis revealed, the rate of TCR association differed by HLA locus, with DRB1 most and HLA-C fewest.

60 Vbeta and 13 Jbeta primers were used in PCR. Sequenced by immunoSEQ multiplex PCR; TCRdb stores in-frame clones only, minus some. The sample consists of 100,000 to 150,000 clones, under 90% of them appearing once. CDR3 size: 10 residues. The ends were cut back, 2 bases at V and 14 bases at J, with 10 bases in the middle. Looked up from germline, CDR1 is SQVTM and CDR2 is ANQGSEA. In this sample, this clone turned up once. Its antigen is as yet unknown. This TCR was recovered from a man younger than 35 in good health and CMV-seronegative. The sample comprised PBMCs. V is TRBV29-1 and J is TRBJ2-1; D not certain. The CDR3: CSVETAYEFF. The CDR3 DNA follows: TGCAGCGTTGAAACCGCCTATGAGTTCTTC.